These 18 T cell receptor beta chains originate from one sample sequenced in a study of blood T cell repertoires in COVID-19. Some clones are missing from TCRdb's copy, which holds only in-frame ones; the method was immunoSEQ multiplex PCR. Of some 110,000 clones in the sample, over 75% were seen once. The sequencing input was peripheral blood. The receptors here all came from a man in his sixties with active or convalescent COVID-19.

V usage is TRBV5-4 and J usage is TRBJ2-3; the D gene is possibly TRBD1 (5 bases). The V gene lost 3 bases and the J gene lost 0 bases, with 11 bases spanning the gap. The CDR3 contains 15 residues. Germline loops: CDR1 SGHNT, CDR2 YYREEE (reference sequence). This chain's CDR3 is CASSSGFSSTDTQYF. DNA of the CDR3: TGTGCCAGCAGCTCAGGGTTTTCTAGCACAGATACGCAGTATTTT.

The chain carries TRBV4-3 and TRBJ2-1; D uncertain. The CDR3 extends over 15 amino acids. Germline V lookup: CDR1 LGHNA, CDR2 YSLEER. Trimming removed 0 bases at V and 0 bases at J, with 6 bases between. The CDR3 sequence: CASSQEASSYNEQFF. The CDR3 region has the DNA TGCGCCAGCAGCCAAGAGGCTAGCTCCTACAATGAGCAGTTCTTC.

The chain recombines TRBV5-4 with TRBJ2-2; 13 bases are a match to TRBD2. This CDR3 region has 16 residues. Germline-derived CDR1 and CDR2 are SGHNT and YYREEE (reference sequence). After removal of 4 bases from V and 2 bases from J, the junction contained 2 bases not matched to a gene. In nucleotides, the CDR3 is TGTGCCAGCAGCGCGGGACTAGCGGGAAACACCGGGGAGCTGTTTTTT. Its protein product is CASSAGLAGNTGELFF.

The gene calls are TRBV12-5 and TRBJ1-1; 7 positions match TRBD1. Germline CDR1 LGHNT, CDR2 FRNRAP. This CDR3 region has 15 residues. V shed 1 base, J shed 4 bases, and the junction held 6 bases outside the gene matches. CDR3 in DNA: TGTGCTAGTGGTTTGGCAGGGGGAATGAGCACTGAAGCTTTCTTT. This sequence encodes CASGLAGGMSTEAFF.

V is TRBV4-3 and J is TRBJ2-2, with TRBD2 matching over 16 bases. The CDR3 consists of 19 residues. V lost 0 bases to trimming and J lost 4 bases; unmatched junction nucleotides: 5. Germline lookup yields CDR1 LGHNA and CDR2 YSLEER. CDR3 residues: CASSQDPGLAGGGTGELFF. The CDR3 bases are TGCGCCAGCAGCCAAGATCCGGGACTAGCGGGAGGGGGCACCGGGGAGCTGTTTTTT.

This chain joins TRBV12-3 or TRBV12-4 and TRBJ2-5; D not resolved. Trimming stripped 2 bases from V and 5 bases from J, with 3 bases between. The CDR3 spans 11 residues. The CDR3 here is CASSLLETQYF. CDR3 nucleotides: TGTGCCAGCAGTTTACTGGAGACCCAGTACTTC.

The DNA of the CDR3 is TGTGCCAGCATCCAACAGGGGAGTGAAAAACTGTTTTTT. Protein: CASIQQGSEKLFF. This chain connects TRBV7-9 to TRBJ1-4, with TRBD1 matching 7 bases. Per the germline V gene, CDR1 is SEHNR and CDR2 is FQNEAQ (reference sequence). There are 13 residues in the CDR3. Trimming cost V 7 bases and J 7 bases; bases outside gene matches: 6.

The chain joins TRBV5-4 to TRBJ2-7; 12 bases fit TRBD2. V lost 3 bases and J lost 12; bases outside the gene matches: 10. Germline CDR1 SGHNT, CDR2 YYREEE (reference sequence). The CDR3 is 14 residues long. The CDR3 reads CASSSGLAGGVPYF. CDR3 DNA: TGTGCCAGCAGCTCGGGACTAGCGGGTGGGGTTCCGTACTTC.

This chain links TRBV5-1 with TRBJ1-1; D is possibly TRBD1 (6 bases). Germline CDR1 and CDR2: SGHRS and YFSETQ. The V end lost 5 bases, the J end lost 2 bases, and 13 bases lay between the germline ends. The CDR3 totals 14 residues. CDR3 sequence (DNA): TGCGCCAGCAGTACCGGGACACTTAACACTGAAGCTTTCTTT. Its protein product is CASSTGTLNTEAFF.

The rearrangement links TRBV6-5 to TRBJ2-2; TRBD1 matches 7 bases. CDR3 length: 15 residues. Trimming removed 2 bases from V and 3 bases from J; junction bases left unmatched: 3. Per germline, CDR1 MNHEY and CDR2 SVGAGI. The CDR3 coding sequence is TGTGCCAGCAGTTACAGGGGGCGATACACCGGGGAGCTGTTTTTT. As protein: CASSYRGRYTGELFF.

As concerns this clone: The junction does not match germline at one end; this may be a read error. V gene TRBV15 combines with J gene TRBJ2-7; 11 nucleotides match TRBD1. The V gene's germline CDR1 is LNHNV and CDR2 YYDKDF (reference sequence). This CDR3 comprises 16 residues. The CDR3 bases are TGTGCCACCAGCCGAGATAGGGACAGGGGGTCCTACGAGCAGTACTTC. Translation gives CATSRDRDRGSYEQYF.

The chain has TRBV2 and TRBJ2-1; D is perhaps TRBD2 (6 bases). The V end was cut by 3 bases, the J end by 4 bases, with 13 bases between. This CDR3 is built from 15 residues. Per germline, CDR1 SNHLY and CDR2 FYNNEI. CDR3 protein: CASSDGGSGYNEQFF. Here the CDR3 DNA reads TGTGCCAGCAGTGATGGGGGGAGTGGGTACAATGAGCAGTTCTTC.

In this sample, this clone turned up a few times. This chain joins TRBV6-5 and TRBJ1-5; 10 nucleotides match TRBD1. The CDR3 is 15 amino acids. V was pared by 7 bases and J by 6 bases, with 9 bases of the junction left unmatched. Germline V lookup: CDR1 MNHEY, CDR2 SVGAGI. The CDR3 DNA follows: TGTGCCAGCACCTTAACGACAGGGGGCGGTCAGCCCCAGCATTTT. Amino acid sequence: CASTLTTGGGQPQHF.

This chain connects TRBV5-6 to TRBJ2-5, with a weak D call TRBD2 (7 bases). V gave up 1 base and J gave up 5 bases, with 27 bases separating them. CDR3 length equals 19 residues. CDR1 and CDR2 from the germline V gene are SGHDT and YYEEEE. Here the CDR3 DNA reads TGTGCCAGCAGCTTGATTTCGCGGCTAGCGGTCGGGGGCCGGGAGACCCAGTACTTC. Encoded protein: CASSLISRLAVGGRETQYF.

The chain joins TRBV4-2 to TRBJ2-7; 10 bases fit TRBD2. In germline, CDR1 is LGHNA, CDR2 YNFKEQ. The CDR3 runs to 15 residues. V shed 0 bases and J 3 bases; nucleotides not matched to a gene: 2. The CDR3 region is CASSQEVAGGYEQYF. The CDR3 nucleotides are TGTGCCAGCAGCCAAGAAGTAGCGGGAGGCTACGAGCAGTACTTC.

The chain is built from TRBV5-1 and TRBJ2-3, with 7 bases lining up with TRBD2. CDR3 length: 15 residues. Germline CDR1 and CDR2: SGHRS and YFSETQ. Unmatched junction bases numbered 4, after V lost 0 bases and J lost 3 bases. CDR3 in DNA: TGCGCCAGCAGCTTGGAGGGGACTATTACAGATACGCAGTATTTT. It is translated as CASSLEGTITDTQYF.

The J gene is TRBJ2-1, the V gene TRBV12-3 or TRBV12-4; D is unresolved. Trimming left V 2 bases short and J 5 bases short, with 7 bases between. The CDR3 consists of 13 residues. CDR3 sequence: CASSLILNNEQFF. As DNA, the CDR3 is TGTGCCAGCAGTTTAATACTTAACAATGAGCAGTTCTTC.

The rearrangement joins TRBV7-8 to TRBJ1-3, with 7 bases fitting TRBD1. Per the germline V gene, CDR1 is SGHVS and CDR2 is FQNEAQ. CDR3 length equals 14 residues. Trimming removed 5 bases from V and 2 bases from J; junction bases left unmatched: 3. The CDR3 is CASSLDRAGNTIYF. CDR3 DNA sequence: TGTGCCAGCAGCCTTGACAGGGCTGGAAACACCATATATTTT.